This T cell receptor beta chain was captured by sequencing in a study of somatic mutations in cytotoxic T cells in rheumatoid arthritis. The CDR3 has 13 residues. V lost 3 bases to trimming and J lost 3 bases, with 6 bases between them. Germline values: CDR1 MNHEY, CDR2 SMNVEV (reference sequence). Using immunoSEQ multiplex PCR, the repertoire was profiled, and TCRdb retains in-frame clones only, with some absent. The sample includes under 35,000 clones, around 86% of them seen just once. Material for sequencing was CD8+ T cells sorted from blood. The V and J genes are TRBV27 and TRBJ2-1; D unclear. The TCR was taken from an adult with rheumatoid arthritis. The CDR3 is CASSFSLYNEQFF. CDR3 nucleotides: TGTGCCAGCAGTTTTAGTCTCTACAATGAGCAGTTCTTC.